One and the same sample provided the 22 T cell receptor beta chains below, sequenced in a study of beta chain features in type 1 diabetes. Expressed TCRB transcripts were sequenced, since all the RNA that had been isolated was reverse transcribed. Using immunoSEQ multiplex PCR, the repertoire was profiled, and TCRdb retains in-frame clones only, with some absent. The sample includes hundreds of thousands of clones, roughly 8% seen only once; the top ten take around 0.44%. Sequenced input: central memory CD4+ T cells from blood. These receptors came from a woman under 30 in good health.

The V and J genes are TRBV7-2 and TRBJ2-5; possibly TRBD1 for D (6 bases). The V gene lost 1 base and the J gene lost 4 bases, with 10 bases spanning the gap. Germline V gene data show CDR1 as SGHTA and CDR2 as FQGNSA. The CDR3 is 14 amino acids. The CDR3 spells CASSLGTVAETQYF. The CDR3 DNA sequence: TGTGCCAGCAGCTTAGGGACAGTGGCAGAGACCCAGTACTTC.

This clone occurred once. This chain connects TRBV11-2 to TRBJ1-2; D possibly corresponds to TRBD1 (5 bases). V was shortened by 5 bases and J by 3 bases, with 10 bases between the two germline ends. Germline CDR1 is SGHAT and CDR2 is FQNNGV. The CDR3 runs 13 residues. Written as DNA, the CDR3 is TGTGCCAGCAGCCCCGGGACCCACTATGGCTACACCTTC. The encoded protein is CASSPGTHYGYTF. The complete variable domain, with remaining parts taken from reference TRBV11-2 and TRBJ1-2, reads EAGVAQSPRYKIIEKRQSVAFWCNPISGHATLYWYQQILGQGPKLLIQFQNNGVVDDSQLPKDRFSAERLKGVDSTLKIQPAKLEDSAVYLCASSPGTHYGYTFGSGTRLTVV.

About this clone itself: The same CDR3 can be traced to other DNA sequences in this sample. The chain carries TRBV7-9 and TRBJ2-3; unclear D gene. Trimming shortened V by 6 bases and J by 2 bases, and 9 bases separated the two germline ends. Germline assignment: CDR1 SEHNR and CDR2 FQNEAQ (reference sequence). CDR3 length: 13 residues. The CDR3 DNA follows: TGTGCCAGCAGTAGATACTCCACAGATACGCAGTATTTT. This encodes CASSRYSTDTQYF.

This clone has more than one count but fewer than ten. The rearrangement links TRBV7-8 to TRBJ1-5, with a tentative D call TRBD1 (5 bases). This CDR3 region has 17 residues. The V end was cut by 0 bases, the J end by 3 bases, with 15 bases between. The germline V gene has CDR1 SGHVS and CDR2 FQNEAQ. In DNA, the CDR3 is TGTGCCAGCAGCTTAGCCCCGCCAGGGAATGACAATCAGCCCCAGCATTTT. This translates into CASSLAPPGNDNQPQHF.

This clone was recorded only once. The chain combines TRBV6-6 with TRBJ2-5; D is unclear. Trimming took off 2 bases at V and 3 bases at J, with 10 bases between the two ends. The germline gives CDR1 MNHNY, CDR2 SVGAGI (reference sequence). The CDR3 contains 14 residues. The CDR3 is CASSYPRREETQYF. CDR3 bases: TGTGCCAGCAGTTACCCACGACGGGAAGAGACCCAGTACTTC.

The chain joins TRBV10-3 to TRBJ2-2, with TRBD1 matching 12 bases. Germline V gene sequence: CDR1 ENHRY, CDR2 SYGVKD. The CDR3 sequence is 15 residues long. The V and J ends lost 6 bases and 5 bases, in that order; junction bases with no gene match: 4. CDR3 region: CAIRGQGASTGELFF. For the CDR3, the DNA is TGTGCCATCAGGGGACAGGGGGCGAGTACCGGGGAGCTGTTTTTT.

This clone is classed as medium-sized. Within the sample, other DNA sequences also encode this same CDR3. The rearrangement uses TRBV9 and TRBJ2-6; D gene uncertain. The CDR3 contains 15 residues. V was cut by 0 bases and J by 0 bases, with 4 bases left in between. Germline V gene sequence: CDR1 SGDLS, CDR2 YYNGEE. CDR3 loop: CASSVVSSGANVLTF. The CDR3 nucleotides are TGTGCCAGCAGCGTAGTTTCCTCTGGGGCCAACGTCCTGACTTTC.

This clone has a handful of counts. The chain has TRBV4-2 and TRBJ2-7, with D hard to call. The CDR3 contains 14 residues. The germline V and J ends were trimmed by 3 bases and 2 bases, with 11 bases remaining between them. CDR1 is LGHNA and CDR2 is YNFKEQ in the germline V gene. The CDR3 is CASSQAGFTYEQYF. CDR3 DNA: TGTGCCAGCAGCCAGGCCGGGTTTACCTACGAGCAGTACTTC.

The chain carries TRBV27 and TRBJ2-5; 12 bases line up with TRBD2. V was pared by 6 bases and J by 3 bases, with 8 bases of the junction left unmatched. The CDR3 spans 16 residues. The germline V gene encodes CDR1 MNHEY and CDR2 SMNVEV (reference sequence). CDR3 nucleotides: TGTGCCAGCAGAGGGCTAGCGGGAGGGGGTGAAGAGACCCAGTACTTC. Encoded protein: CASRGLAGGGEETQYF.

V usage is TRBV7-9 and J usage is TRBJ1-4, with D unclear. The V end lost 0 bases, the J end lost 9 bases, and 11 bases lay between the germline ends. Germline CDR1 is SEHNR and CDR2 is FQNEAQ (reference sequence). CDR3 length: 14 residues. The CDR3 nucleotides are TGTGCCAGCAGCTTAGCAGGGAATCGTAAAAAACTGTTTTTT. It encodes CASSLAGNRKKLFF.

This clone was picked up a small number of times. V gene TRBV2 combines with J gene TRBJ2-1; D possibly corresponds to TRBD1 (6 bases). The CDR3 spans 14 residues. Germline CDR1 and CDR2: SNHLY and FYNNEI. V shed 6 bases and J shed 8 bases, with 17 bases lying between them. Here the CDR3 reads CASRAGEGVDEQFF. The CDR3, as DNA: TGTGCCAGCAGGGCAGGGGAAGGAGTCGATGAGCAGTTCTTC.

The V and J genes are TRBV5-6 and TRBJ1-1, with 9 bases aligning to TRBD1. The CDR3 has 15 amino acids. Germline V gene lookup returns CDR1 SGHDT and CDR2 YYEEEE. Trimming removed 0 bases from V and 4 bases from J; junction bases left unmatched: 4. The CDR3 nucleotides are TGTGCCAGCAGCTTGGGAGGGACAGGGACCACTGAAGCTTTCTTT. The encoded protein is CASSLGGTGTTEAFF.

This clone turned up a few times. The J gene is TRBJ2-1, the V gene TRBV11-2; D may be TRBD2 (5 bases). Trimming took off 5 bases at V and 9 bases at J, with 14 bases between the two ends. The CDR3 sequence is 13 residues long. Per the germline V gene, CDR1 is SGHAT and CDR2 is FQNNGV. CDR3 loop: CASSRQEVGEQFF. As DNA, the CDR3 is TGTGCCAGCAGCCGCCAGGAGGTGGGTGAGCAGTTCTTC.

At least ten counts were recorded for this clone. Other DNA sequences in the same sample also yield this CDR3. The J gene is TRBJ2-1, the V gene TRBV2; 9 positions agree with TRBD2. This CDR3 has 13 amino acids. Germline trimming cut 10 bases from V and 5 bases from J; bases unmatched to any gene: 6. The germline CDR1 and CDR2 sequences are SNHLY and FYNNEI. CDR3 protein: CATRLAGNNEQFF. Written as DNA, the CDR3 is TGTGCCACAAGGCTAGCGGGGAACAATGAGCAGTTCTTC.

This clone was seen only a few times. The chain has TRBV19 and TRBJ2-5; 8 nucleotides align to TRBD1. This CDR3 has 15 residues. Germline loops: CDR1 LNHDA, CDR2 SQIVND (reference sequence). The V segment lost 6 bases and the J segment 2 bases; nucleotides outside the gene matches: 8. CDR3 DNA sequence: TGTGCCAGTAGCAGCAGGGGGCGTTTGCAAGAGACCCAGTACTTC. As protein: CASSSRGRLQETQYF.

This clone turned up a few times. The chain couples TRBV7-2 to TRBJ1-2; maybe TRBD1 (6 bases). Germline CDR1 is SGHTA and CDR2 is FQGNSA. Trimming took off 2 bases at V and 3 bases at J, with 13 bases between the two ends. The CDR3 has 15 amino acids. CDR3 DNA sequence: TGTGCCAGCAGCTTAAATTGGGGGCCCGACTATGGCTACACCTTC. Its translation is CASSLNWGPDYGYTF.

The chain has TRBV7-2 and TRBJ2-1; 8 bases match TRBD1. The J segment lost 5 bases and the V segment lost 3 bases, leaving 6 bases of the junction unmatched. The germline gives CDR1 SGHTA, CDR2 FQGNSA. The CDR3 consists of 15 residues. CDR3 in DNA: TGTGCCAGCAGCTTGGACAGGGCTTTACACAATGAGCAGTTCTTC. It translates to CASSLDRALHNEQFF.

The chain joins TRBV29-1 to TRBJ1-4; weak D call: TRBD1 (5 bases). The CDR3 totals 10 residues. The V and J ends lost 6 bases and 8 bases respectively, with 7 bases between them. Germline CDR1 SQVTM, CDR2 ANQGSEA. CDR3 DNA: TGCAGCGTAGGGGAGGAAAAACTGTTTTTT. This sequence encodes CSVGEEKLFF.

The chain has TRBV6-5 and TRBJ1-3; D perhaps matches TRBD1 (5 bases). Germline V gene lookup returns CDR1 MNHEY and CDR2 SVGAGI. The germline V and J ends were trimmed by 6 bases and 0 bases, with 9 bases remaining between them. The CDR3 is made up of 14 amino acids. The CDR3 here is CASSGGDSGNTIYF. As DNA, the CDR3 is TGTGCCAGCAGCGGGGGGGACTCTGGAAACACCATATATTTT.

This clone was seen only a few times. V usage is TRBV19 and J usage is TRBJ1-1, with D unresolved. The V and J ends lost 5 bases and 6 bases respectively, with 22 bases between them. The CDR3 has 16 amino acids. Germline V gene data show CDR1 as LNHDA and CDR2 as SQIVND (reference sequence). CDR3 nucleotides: TGTGCCAGTAGTTCACACCGCCCGGCGGCCCTTGCTGAAGCTTTCTTT. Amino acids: CASSSHRPAALAEAFF.

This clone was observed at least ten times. CDR3 region: CAISENLGTGANVLTF. Here the CDR3 DNA reads TGTGCCATCAGTGAAAACCTGGGTACTGGGGCCAACGTCCTGACTTTC. This chain connects TRBV10-3 to TRBJ2-6, with D hard to call. CDR3 size: 16 residues. V lost 3 bases and J 2 bases, leaving 11 bases between the germline ends. The germline V gene has CDR1 ENHRY and CDR2 SYGVKD.

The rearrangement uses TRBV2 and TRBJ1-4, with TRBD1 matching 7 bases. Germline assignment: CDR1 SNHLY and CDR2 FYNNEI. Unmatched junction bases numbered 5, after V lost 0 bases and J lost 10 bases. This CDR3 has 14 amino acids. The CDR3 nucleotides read TGTGCCAGCAGTGAAGCAGACAGGGTCGGAAAACTGTTTTTT. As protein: CASSEADRVGKLFF.